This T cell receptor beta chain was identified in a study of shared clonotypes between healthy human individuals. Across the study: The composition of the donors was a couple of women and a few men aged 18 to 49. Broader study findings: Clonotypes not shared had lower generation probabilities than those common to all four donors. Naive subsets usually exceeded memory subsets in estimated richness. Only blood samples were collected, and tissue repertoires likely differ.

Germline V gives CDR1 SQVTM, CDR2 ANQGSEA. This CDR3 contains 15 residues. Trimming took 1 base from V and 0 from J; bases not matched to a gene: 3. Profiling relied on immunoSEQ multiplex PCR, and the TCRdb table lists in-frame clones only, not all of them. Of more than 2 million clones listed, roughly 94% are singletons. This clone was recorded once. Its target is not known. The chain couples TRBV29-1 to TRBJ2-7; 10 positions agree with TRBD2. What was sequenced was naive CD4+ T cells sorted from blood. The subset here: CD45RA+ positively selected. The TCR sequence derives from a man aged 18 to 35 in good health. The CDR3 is CSVEARTSGSYEQYF. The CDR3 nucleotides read TGCAGCGTTGAAGCCCGGACTAGCGGCTCCTACGAGCAGTACTTC.